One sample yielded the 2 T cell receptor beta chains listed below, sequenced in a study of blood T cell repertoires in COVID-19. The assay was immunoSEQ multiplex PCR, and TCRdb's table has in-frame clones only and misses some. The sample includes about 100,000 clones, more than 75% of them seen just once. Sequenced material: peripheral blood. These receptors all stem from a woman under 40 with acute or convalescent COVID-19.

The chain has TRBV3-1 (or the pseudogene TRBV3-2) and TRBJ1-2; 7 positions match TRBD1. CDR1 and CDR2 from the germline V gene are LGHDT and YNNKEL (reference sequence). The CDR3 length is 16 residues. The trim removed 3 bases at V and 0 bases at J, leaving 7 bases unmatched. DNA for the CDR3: TGTGCCAGCAGCCATATTAGGACAGGCCCTAACTATGGCTACACCTTC. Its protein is CASSHIRTGPNYGYTF.

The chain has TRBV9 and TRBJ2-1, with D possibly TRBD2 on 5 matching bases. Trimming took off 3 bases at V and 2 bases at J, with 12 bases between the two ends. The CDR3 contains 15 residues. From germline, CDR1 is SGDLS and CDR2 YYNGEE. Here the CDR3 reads CASSAREEAYNEQFF. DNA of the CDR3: TGTGCCAGCAGCGCCCGCGAGGAGGCCTACAATGAGCAGTTCTTC.